The subject of this entry is one T cell receptor (beta chain). Clones were sequenced by immunoSEQ multiplex PCR, and TCRdb holds only the in-frame ones, with some missing. The data hold 150,000 to 180,000 clones, with approximately 91% observed a single time. These data originate in a study of blood T cell repertoires in COVID-19. The CDR3 contains 14 residues. This TCR was recovered from a woman in her seventies with acute or convalescent COVID-19. Sequenced sample: peripheral blood. V usage is TRBV21-1 and J usage is TRBJ2-5; the tabulated D call, TRBD1, remains unverified against the DNA. TRBV21-1 is recorded as a pseudogene. In DNA form, the CDR3 reads TGTGCCAGCGGTCTTAACAGGGGATTAAAGACCCAGTACTTC. Translation: CASGLNRGLKTQYF.